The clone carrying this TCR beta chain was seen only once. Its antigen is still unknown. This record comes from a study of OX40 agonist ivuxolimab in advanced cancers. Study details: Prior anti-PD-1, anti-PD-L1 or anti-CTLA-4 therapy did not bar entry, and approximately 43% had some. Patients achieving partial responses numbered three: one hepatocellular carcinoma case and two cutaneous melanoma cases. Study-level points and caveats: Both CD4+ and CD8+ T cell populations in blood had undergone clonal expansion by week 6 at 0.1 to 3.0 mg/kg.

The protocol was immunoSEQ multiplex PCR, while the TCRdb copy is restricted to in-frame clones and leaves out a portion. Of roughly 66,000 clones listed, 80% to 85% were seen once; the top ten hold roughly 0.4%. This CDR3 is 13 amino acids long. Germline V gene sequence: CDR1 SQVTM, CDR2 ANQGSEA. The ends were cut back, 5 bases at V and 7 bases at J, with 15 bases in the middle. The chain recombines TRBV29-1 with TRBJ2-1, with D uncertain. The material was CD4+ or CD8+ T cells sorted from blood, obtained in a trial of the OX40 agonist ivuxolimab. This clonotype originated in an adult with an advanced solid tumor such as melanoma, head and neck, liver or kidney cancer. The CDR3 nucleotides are TGCAGCGTTCCCGGGCCTTACTCGAATGAGCAGTTCTTC. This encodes CSVPGPYSNEQFF.